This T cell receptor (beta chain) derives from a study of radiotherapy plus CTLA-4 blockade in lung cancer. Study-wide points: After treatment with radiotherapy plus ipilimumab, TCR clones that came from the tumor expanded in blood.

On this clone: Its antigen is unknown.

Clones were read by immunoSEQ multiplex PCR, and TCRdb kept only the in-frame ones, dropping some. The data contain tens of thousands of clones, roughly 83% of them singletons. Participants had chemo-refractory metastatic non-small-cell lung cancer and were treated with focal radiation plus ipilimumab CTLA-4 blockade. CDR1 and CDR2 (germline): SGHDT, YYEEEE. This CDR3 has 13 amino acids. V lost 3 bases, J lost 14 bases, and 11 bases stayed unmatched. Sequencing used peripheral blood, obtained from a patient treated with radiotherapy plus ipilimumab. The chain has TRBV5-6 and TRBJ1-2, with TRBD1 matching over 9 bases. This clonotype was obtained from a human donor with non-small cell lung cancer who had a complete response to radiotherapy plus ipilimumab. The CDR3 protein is CASSSGQGRPWTF. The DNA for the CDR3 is TGTGCCAGCAGCTCGGGACAGGGCAGACCGTGGACCTTC.